The 21 T cell receptor beta chains below all came from one sample that was sequenced in a study of human T cells and chemical hapten exposure. As to time point: patch test 2, 6 weeks after DPC sensitization. Described treatment: therapeutic diphenylcyclopropenone sensitization with weekly scalp DPC. Each CDR3 protein is one row after TCRdb ran MiXCR on the RACE reads. The repertoire holds around 360,000 distinct CDR3 sequences, with over 6% as singletons. The sample consisted of whole blood, taken in connection with sensitization to the hapten diphenylcyclopropenone (DPC). These receptors all stem from a woman under 30 with alopecia areata. Some clones in this sample may be carry-over from other donors' samples.

In this sample, this clonotype turned up many times. The CDR3 DNA follows: TGTGCCAGCACCGGGGAGGGCCAGCCCCAGCATTTT. This gives the protein CASTGEGQPQHF. The V call is TRBV12-3 or TRBV12-4, the J call TRBJ1-5; no firm D call. The CDR3 contains 12 residues. V lost 7 bases and J lost 7, with 11 bases in between.

This clonotype was found many times. The chain recombines TRBV6-6 with TRBJ1-1, with TRBD1 as a possible D gene (6 bases). There are 13 residues in the CDR3. Trimming cost V 2 bases and J 6 bases, with 10 bases left between them. Germline V gives CDR1 MNHNY, CDR2 SVGAGI (reference sequence). The CDR3 sequence: CASSYGGGPEAFF. CDR3 nucleotides: TGTGCCAGCAGTTACGGTGGGGGGCCTGAAGCTTTCTTT.

This clonotype was detected ten times or more. This sequence joins TRBV4-3 and TRBJ2-7; 10 nucleotides match TRBD1. This CDR3 is 17 amino acids long. V dropped 0 bases and J dropped 5; count of bases not matched to a gene: 10. Per germline, CDR1 LGHNA and CDR2 YSLEER. The CDR3 DNA sequence: TGCGCCAGCAGCCAAGAGGGACCGGGACAGGGGTTCAACGAGCAGTACTTC. This translates into CASSQEGPGQGFNEQYF.

Ten or more counts support this clonotype. The rearrangement joins TRBV5-1 to TRBJ2-1; 8 nucleotides align to TRBD1. This CDR3 has 15 residues. V trimming: 0 bases; J trimming: 6 bases; junction bases outside the gene matches: 5. CDR1 and CDR2 (germline): SGHRS, YFSETQ. The CDR3 DNA reads as TGCGCCAGCAGCTTGGCCGGACAGGGAATCAATGAGCAGTTCTTC. Protein: CASSLAGQGINEQFF.

The sample holds many counts of this clonotype. This CDR3 reads CASSQGDKNIQYF. The CDR3 DNA follows: TGTGCCAGCAGTCAAGGCGACAAAAACATTCAGTACTTC. The chain employs TRBV28 and TRBJ2-4; D gene uncertain. The V end lost 5 bases, the J end lost 3 bases, and 8 bases lay between the germline ends. CDR3 length equals 13 residues. The V gene's germline CDR1 is MDHEN and CDR2 SYDVKM.

The V and J genes are TRBV12-3 or TRBV12-4 and TRBJ1-5; D may be TRBD1 (5 bases). V shed 10 bases and J shed 4 bases, with 17 bases lying between them. CDR3 length equals 14 residues. The CDR3 spells CATQEREGNQPQHF. CDR3 bases: TGTGCCACCCAAGAACGGGAGGGGAATCAGCCCCAGCATTTT.

This clonotype was recorded many times. V usage is TRBV27 and J usage is TRBJ2-1, with D uncertain. Germline values: CDR1 MNHEY, CDR2 SMNVEV (reference sequence). V was cut by 2 bases and J by 0 bases, with 5 bases left in between. The CDR3 contains 14 residues. The CDR3 DNA reads as TGTGCCAGCAGTTTAGCGTCCTCCTACAATGAGCAGTTCTTC. Translation: CASSLASSYNEQFF.

This clonotype showed up many times. The chain combines TRBV7-2 with TRBJ2-4, with D hard to call. The CDR3 is 16 amino acids. V was trimmed by 2 bases and J by 1 base, leaving 12 bases between them. Looked up from germline, CDR1 is SGHTA and CDR2 is FQGNSA. The CDR3 region is CASSLNWELAKNIQYF. DNA for the CDR3: TGTGCCAGCAGCTTAAATTGGGAATTGGCCAAAAACATTCAGTACTTC.

This clonotype was detected a few times. This chain connects TRBV11-1 to TRBJ2-4, with D possibly called TRBD1 or TRBD2 (5 bases each). In germline, CDR1 is SGHAT, CDR2 FQDESV (reference sequence). The CDR3 has 14 residues. Trimming took 5 bases from V and 4 from J, leaving 12 bases between them. CDR3 in DNA: TGTGCCAGCAGCCCCCGGGACGGAAAAAACATTCAGTACTTC. Its translation is CASSPRDGKNIQYF.

This clonotype was seen a few times. V is TRBV10-3 and J is TRBJ2-5; 9 nucleotides agree with TRBD2. With V trimmed by 0 bases and J by 3 bases, 2 bases remained unmatched. CDR1 is ENHRY and CDR2 is SYGVKD in the germline V gene. The CDR3 runs 15 residues. The CDR3: CAISESRGGKETQYF. Written as DNA, the CDR3 is TGTGCCATCAGTGAGTCGCGGGGGGGAAAAGAGACCCAGTACTTC.

The chain combines TRBV20-1 with TRBJ2-2; D is undetermined. Germline assignment: CDR1 DFQATT and CDR2 SNEGSKA (reference sequence). This CDR3 comprises 15 residues. V lost 0 bases, J lost 2 bases, and 10 bases lay in between. In DNA form, the CDR3 reads TGCAGTGCTAGAGATGTGGCCGTTAACACCGGGGAGCTGTTTTTT. This translates into CSARDVAVNTGELFF.

This clonotype was seen only a few times. The chain carries TRBV6-2 or TRBV6-3 and TRBJ2-2, with 8 bases aligning to TRBD1. Trimming at V came to 6 bases and at J to 2 bases, leaving 8 bases not matched to a gene. This CDR3 comprises 16 residues. Germline assignment: CDR1 MNHEY and CDR2 SVGEGT. The CDR3 spells CASSFRGHGNTGELFF. The CDR3 coding sequence is TGTGCCAGCAGCTTCAGGGGGCACGGTAACACCGGGGAGCTGTTTTTT.

J is TRBJ2-1 and V is TRBV6-5; D gene ambiguous. The CDR3 contains 15 residues. V gave up 0 bases and J gave up 4 bases, with 10 bases separating them. Per the germline V gene, CDR1 is MNHEY and CDR2 is SVGAGI. This CDR3 reads CASSYSLDAYNEQFF. The CDR3 DNA sequence: TGTGCCAGCAGTTACTCGCTAGACGCGTACAATGAGCAGTTCTTC.

This clonotype was recorded at least ten times. The V and J genes are TRBV4-2 and TRBJ2-3; a weak D match, TRBD2 (5 bases). Germline V lookup: CDR1 LGHNA, CDR2 YNFKEQ. CDR3 length: 11 amino acids. V lost 6 bases and J lost 8, with 9 bases in between. The CDR3 spells CASSRAGTQYF. The DNA of the CDR3 is TGTGCCAGCAGTCGTGCGGGTACGCAGTATTTT.

This clonotype has a handful of counts. The chain links TRBV10-3 to TRBJ2-2; D may be TRBD2 (5 bases). CDR3 length: 13 amino acids. Trimming shortened V by 3 bases and J by 6 bases, and 8 bases separated the two germline ends. Germline V gene sequence: CDR1 ENHRY, CDR2 SYGVKD. This CDR3 reads CAISDGEPGELFF. The CDR3, as DNA: TGTGCCATCAGTGACGGGGAACCCGGGGAGCTGTTTTTT.

This clonotype was observed a handful of times. V usage is TRBV7-9 and J usage is TRBJ2-1, with TRBD1 as a possible D gene (5 bases). Trimming cost V 5 bases and J 0 bases, with 20 bases left between them. Germline V CDR1 and CDR2: SEHNR, FQNEAQ (reference sequence). The CDR3 runs 18 residues. This CDR3 is CASSRGHRLKSSYNEQFF. CDR3 DNA: TGTGCCAGCAGCCGAGGTCACAGGCTTAAGAGCTCCTACAATGAGCAGTTCTTC.

This clonotype appeared a few times. The V call is TRBV4-3, the J call TRBJ2-2; 13 nucleotides agree with TRBD2. Germline loops: CDR1 LGHNA, CDR2 YSLEER. CDR3 length: 20 amino acids. Germline trimming cut 3 bases from V and 2 bases from J; bases unmatched to any gene: 12. The CDR3 nucleotides read TGCGCCAGCAGCCAGACGGGCGGGACTAGCGGGGACTTTAACACCGGGGAGCTGTTTTTT. Translation gives CASSQTGGTSGDFNTGELFF.

This clonotype was picked up many times. CDR3 DNA: TGTGCCAGCAGCTTGCAGGGGGCGCATCAGCCCCAGCATTTT. The encoded protein is CASSLQGAHQPQHF. The rearrangement uses TRBV5-6 and TRBJ1-5; 8 nucleotides align to TRBD1. Germline trimming cut 1 base from V and 5 bases from J; bases unmatched to any gene: 2. Germline CDR1 SGHDT, CDR2 YYEEEE. The length of the CDR3 is 14 residues.

The table lists this clonotype with a few counts. The chain has TRBV12-3 or TRBV12-4 and TRBJ2-1; TRBD2 matches 7 bases. Trimming took 5 bases from V and 3 from J; bases not matched to a gene: 10. The CDR3 has 16 amino acids. CDR3 loop: CASSTPFGGVYNEQFF. CDR3 DNA sequence: TGTGCCAGCAGTACCCCTTTTGGGGGGGTCTACAATGAGCAGTTCTTC.

This chain uses TRBV5-1 with TRBJ2-1, with 13 bases that match TRBD2. With 0 bases clipped from V and 3 bases from J, the junction kept 3 bases outside the gene matches. Germline V gene sequence: CDR1 SGHRS, CDR2 YFSETQ. The CDR3 runs to 17 residues. The CDR3 sequence is CASSLEWTSGGYNEQFF. For the CDR3, the DNA is TGCGCCAGCAGCTTGGAATGGACTAGCGGGGGCTACAATGAGCAGTTCTTC.

V usage is TRBV12-3 or TRBV12-4 and J usage is TRBJ1-5; maybe TRBD1 (6 bases). The CDR3 spans 14 residues. V lost 5 bases and J lost 4, with 12 bases in between. CDR3 amino acids: CASSNFTGNQPQHF. CDR3 nucleotides: TGTGCCAGCAGTAACTTTACAGGGAATCAGCCCCAGCATTTT.